Listed here are 22 T cell receptor beta chains from one sample, sequenced in a study of shared clonotypes between healthy human individuals. Libraries were prepared by immunoSEQ multiplex PCR; TCRdb keeps only in-frame clonotypes and omits some of them. This sample has about 2.4 million clones, with approximately 94% found just once. The sample comprised naive CD4+ T cells sorted from blood. As for subset: CD45RA+ positively selected. The receptors originated from a man younger than 35 in good health.

The CDR3, as DNA: TGTGCCAGCAGCTTAGATCTGGGGGGGAACACCTACGAGCAGTACTTC. It is translated as CASSLDLGGNTYEQYF. V gene TRBV11-3 combines with J gene TRBJ2-7; 7 nucleotides align to TRBD2. The CDR3 sequence is 16 residues long. The junction had 7 bases not matched to a gene; V was cut back by 0 bases and J by 2 bases. Germline-derived CDR1 and CDR2 are SGHNT and YENEEA. Full variable domain (missing parts from reference TRBV11-3 and TRBJ2-7): EAGVVQSPRYKIIEKKQPVAFWCNPISGHNTLYWYLQNLGQGPELLIRYENEEAVDDSQLPKDRFSAERLKGVDSTLKIQPAELGDSAVYLCASSLDLGGNTYEQYFGPGTRLTVT.

This clone was counted once. The gene calls are TRBV7-2 and TRBJ2-1; TRBD2 aligns across 11 bases. The CDR3 covers 15 residues. The junction had 6 bases not matched to a gene; V was cut back by 4 bases and J by 7 bases. The germline gives CDR1 SGHTA, CDR2 FQGNSA. This chain's CDR3 is CASSSQRLAGNEQFF. The DNA of the CDR3 is TGTGCCAGCAGCTCCCAAAGACTAGCGGGGAATGAGCAGTTCTTC.

The chain links TRBV11-2 to TRBJ1-3; no reliable D call. The length of the CDR3 is 14 residues. The germline gives CDR1 SGHAT, CDR2 FQNNGV. V lost 7 bases and J lost 3, with 13 bases in between. CDR3 residues: CASTVGKIGNTIYF. The CDR3 DNA reads TGTGCCAGCACCGTGGGCAAGATTGGAAACACCATATATTTT.

The rearrangement uses TRBV28 and TRBJ1-5; D gene ambiguous. CDR3 size: 14 residues. The germline CDR1 and CDR2 sequences are MDHEN and SYDVKM. V was shortened by 5 bases and J by 3 bases, with 11 bases between the two germline ends. CDR3 bases: TGTGCCAGCAGTGCTACAGTCGACAATCAGCCCCAGCATTTT. Protein: CASSATVDNQPQHF.

V is TRBV30 and J is TRBJ2-3; D is undetermined. Germline assignment: CDR1 GTSNPN and CDR2 SVGIG (reference sequence). Deletions cut 3 bases from V and 10 bases from J, with 14 bases between. CDR3 length: 12 amino acids. CDR3 loop: CAWSPEKGPQYF. The CDR3 DNA reads TGTGCCTGGAGCCCCGAAAAGGGTCCGCAGTATTTT. Based on the CDR3 plus reference TRBV30 and TRBJ2-3, the full variable domain is SQTIHQWPATLVQPVGSPLSLECTVEGTSNPNLYWYRQAAGRGLQLLFYSVGIGQISSEVPQNLSASRPQDRQFILSSKKLLLSDSGFYLCAWSPEKGPQYFGPGTRLTVL.

The chain uses TRBV29-1 and TRBJ1-1; 12 bases line up with TRBD1. This CDR3 region has 15 residues. The V gene's germline CDR1 is SQVTM and CDR2 ANQGSEA. The ends lost 3 bases at V and 0 bases at J; junction bases unmatched: 2. The CDR3 protein is CSVEGTGGLNTEAFF. The CDR3 region has the DNA TGCAGCGTTGAGGGGACAGGGGGCTTGAACACTGAAGCTTTCTTT.

Regarding this clone: The sample has other DNA sequences that encode this CDR3 too. The V and J genes are TRBV5-4 and TRBJ1-1, with D maybe TRBD1 (5 bases). Trimming removed 4 bases from V and 2 bases from J, with 12 bases in between. The CDR3 has 14 residues. Germline V gene sequence: CDR1 SGHNT, CDR2 YYREEE (reference sequence). The CDR3 loop reads CASSRGQGNTEAFF. The CDR3 DNA reads TGTGCCAGCAGCAGAGGGCAGGGTAACACTGAAGCTTTCTTT.

This rearrangement joins TRBV5-1 to TRBJ2-1, with unresolved D. The V end was cut by 5 bases, the J end by 4 bases, with 13 bases between. Germline CDR1 SGHRS, CDR2 YFSETQ. CDR3 length: 14 residues. The chain's CDR3 is CASRSRVSYNEQFF. In DNA form, the CDR3 reads TGCGCCAGCAGATCCCGGGTCTCGTACAATGAGCAGTTCTTC.

The chain has TRBV11-2 and TRBJ1-1; D ambiguous. Germline V gene lookup returns CDR1 SGHAT and CDR2 FQNNGV. The CDR3 length is 14 residues. The germline V and J ends were trimmed by 5 bases and 4 bases, with 14 bases remaining between them. The CDR3 sequence is CASSRPGGITEAFF. The CDR3, as DNA: TGTGCCAGCAGCCGCCCGGGAGGGATCACTGAAGCTTTCTTT.

V usage is TRBV6-5 and J usage is TRBJ2-3, with TRBD1 matching 10 bases. V trimming: 7 bases; J trimming: 13 bases; junction bases outside the gene matches: 5. The CDR3 contains 11 residues. Germline V gene sequence: CDR1 MNHEY, CDR2 SVGAGI. CDR3 DNA sequence: TGTGCCAGCACGGCCGGGACAGGGGAGTATTTT. It is translated as CASTAGTGEYF.

This clone was seen once. The chain is built from TRBV2 and TRBJ1-5, with 9 bases lining up with TRBD1. CDR3 length: 14 amino acids. Germline V gene lookup returns CDR1 SNHLY and CDR2 FYNNEI. The V segment lost 6 bases and the J segment 7 bases; nucleotides outside the gene matches: 7. The CDR3 protein is CASRGDRERQPQHF. CDR3 coding DNA: TGTGCCAGCAGGGGGGACAGGGAGCGGCAGCCCCAGCATTTT.

The V call is TRBV6-1, the J call TRBJ2-2, with D possibly matching TRBD2 (6 bases). Looked up from germline, CDR1 is MNHNS and CDR2 is SASEGT. The V gene lost 3 bases and the J gene lost 6 bases, with 8 bases spanning the gap. The CDR3 contains 13 residues. The CDR3 bases are TGTGCCAGCAGTGAGTGGGAGGCCGGGGAGCTGTTTTTT. It encodes CASSEWEAGELFF.

Comment on this clone: The identical CDR3 is also encoded by other nucleotide sequences in the sample. The rearrangement links TRBV5-4 to TRBJ2-5, with TRBD2 matching 9 bases. Germline trimming cut 0 bases from V and 5 bases from J; bases unmatched to any gene: 5. The germline V gene has CDR1 SGHNT and CDR2 YYREEE (reference sequence). This CDR3 region has 15 residues. The CDR3 DNA sequence: TGTGCCAGCAGCTTGGGGGGTCTAGCGGGGGAGACCCAGTACTTC. This sequence encodes CASSLGGLAGETQYF.

J is TRBJ2-5 and V is TRBV6-5, with 8 bases matching TRBD2. V gave up 0 bases and J gave up 5 bases; unmatched junction bases: 5. The CDR3 totals 15 residues. CDR1 is MNHEY, CDR2 SVGAGI, per germline. The CDR3 reads CASSYSRTSSETQYF. The CDR3 region has the DNA TGTGCCAGCAGTTACTCCAGGACTAGCAGCGAGACCCAGTACTTC.

The DNA of the CDR3 is TGTGCCAGCGGGACAGGGGATCGTGGCTACACCTTC. Translation: CASGTGDRGYTF. The chain carries TRBV6-6 and TRBJ1-2, with 10 bases identical to TRBD1. The germline V gene has CDR1 MNHNY and CDR2 SVGAGI (reference sequence). The V and J ends lost 8 bases and 7 bases, in that order; junction bases with no gene match: 4. The CDR3 extends over 12 amino acids.

This clone was seen a single time. This chain joins TRBV11-2 and TRBJ2-7; 11 nucleotides match TRBD2. The CDR3 totals 14 residues. With V trimmed by 3 bases and J by 7 bases, 5 bases remained unmatched. From germline, CDR1 is SGHAT and CDR2 FQNNGV. DNA of the CDR3: TGTGCCAGCAGCTTTAGCGGGAGGGCCGGGGAGCAGTACTTC. Translating it yields CASSFSGRAGEQYF. Looking up the rest from reference TRBV11-2 and TRBJ2-7 gives the full variable domain: EAGVAQSPRYKIIEKRQSVAFWCNPISGHATLYWYQQILGQGPKLLIQFQNNGVVDDSQLPKDRFSAERLKGVDSTLKIQPAKLEDSAVYLCASSFSGRAGEQYFGPGTRLTVT.

The CDR3 bases are TGCGCCAGCAGTCAAGGGACAGGGGGCACCGGGGAGCTGTTTTTT. It is translated as CASSQGTGGTGELFF. The rearrangement joins TRBV5-1 to TRBJ2-2; 11 bases fit TRBD1. Per germline, CDR1 SGHRS and CDR2 YFSETQ. Trimming removed 5 bases from V and 4 bases from J; junction bases left unmatched: 4. This CDR3 comprises 15 residues.

CDR3 nucleotide sequence: TGCGCCAGCAGCTTGGAAGGCAGCTCTAGGTACGAGCAGTACTTC. This gives the protein CASSLEGSSRYEQYF. The chain combines TRBV5-1 with TRBJ2-7, with D hard to call. V lost 0 bases to trimming and J lost 4 bases, with 14 bases between them. This CDR3 has 15 residues. From germline, CDR1 is SGHRS and CDR2 YFSETQ.

The rearrangement links TRBV30 to TRBJ2-2; D is ambiguous. Germline CDR1 is GTSNPN and CDR2 is SVGIG (reference sequence). CDR3 length equals 13 residues. Trimming took 5 bases from V and 7 from J, leaving 14 bases between them. CDR3 residues: CAWAVRVHGELFF. CDR3 in DNA: TGTGCCTGGGCAGTCCGGGTCCACGGGGAGCTGTTTTTT.

The V and J genes are TRBV9 and TRBJ2-3, with 8 positions matching TRBD2. CDR3 size: 16 residues. The V segment lost 0 bases and the J segment 3 bases; nucleotides outside the gene matches: 6. Germline CDR1 and CDR2: SGDLS and YYNGEE. The CDR3 sequence is CASSVDSGGPTDTQYF. CDR3 sequence (DNA): TGTGCCAGCAGCGTAGATTCGGGAGGGCCGACAGATACGCAGTATTTT. The full variable domain, rest sourced from reference TRBV9 and TRBJ2-3, is DSGVTQTPKHLITATGQRVTLRCSPRSGDLSVYWYQQSLDQGLQFLIQYYNGEERAKGNILERFSAQQFPDLHSELNLSSLELGDSALYFCASSVDSGGPTDTQYFGPGTRLTVL.

V gene TRBV30 combines with J gene TRBJ2-2, with TRBD1 matching 7 bases. V lost 2 bases to trimming and J lost 3 bases; unmatched junction nucleotides: 6. Germline values: CDR1 GTSNPN, CDR2 SVGIG (reference sequence). The CDR3 has 15 amino acids. CDR3 nucleotide sequence: TGTGCCTGGAGTTCAGGAACAGGGGACACCGGGGAGCTGTTTTTT. Translation: CAWSSGTGDTGELFF.

The gene calls are TRBV5-1 and TRBJ2-3, with D tentatively TRBD2 (5 bases). The CDR3 runs to 13 residues. Germline CDR1 is SGHRS and CDR2 is YFSETQ. V shed 0 bases and J shed 6 bases, with 8 bases lying between them. In nucleotides, the CDR3 is TGCGCCAGCAGCTTGGTGCGCGGGGATACGCAGTATTTT. It yields the protein CASSLVRGDTQYF.